Here is one T cell receptor (beta chain) with its context. The data were obtained in a study of cytomegalovirus exposure and HLA in healthy donors. About the research overall: As released early, the data held about 85 million unique TCRs from HLA-typed donors.

Unmatched junction bases numbered 7, after V lost 4 bases and J lost 3 bases. This CDR3 is 16 amino acids long. Per the germline V gene, CDR1 is LNHDA and CDR2 is SQIVND (reference sequence). Vbeta (60) and Jbeta (13) primers were used in the PCR. Sequencing was performed with immunoSEQ multiplex PCR; in TCRdb, only in-frame clones are kept and a portion is missing. The sample shows some 220,000 clones, 80% to 90% of them seen only once. The material sequenced was PBMCs. The rearrangement uses TRBV19 and TRBJ2-7; 12 nucleotides match TRBD2. The receptor comes from a girl aged 2 to 10 in good health and CMV-seronegative. CDR3 amino acids: CASSTPSGRGHYEQYF. CDR3 DNA: TGTGCCAGTAGTACCCCTAGCGGGAGGGGACACTACGAGCAGTACTTC. The full variable domain, with the rest looked up from reference TRBV19 and TRBJ2-7, is DGGITQSPKYLFRKEGQNVTLSCEQNLNHDAMYWYRQDPGQGLRLIYYSQIVNDFQKGDIAEGYSVSREKKESFPLTVTSAQKNPTAFYLCASSTPSGRGHYEQYFGPGTRLTVT.